This passage covers 18 T cell receptor beta chains from one sample sequenced in a study of human T cells and chemical hapten exposure. Time point given: patch test 1, 2 weeks after DPC sensitization. Treatment noted: therapeutic diphenylcyclopropenone sensitization with weekly scalp DPC. TCRdb independently ran MiXCR on the RACE reads; one entry per CDR3 protein. The sample includes more than 80,000 distinct CDR3 sequences, 7.5% to 9.5% of them seen just once. This specimen consisted of whole blood, obtained in connection with sensitization to the hapten diphenylcyclopropenone (DPC). These receptors were taken from a woman aged 25 to 39 with alopecia areata. Some clones in this sample may be carry-over from other donors' samples.

This clonotype was observed a handful of times. V usage is TRBV3-1 and J usage is TRBJ2-2, with TRBD2 identical over 10 bases. Losses at the gene ends were 2 bases for V and 6 bases for J; bases not matched to a gene: 3. Germline CDR1 is LGHDT and CDR2 is YNNKEL (reference sequence). This CDR3 has 15 amino acids. CDR3 sequence reads: CASSQKLAGPGELFF. CDR3 DNA sequence: TGTGCCAGCAGCCAAAAACTAGCGGGGCCCGGGGAGCTGTTTTTT.

The sample holds a few counts of this clonotype. This sequence joins TRBV15 and TRBJ2-3; 7 bases line up with TRBD2. The J segment lost 3 bases and the V segment lost 5 bases, leaving 8 bases of the junction unmatched. Germline CDR1 and CDR2: LNHNV and YYDKDF (reference sequence). This CDR3 region has 15 residues. The CDR3 region has the DNA TGTGCCACCAGCGACTCTAGCGGCTCAACAGATACGCAGTATTTT. Encoded protein: CATSDSSGSTDTQYF. The whole variable domain, filled in from reference TRBV15 and TRBJ2-3, reads DAMVIQNPRYQVTQFGKPVTLSCSQTLNHNVMYWYQQKSSQAPKLLFHYYDKDFNNEADTPDNFQSRRPNTSFCFLDIRSPGLGDTAMYLCATSDSSGSTDTQYFGPGTRLTVL.

The rearrangement links TRBV2 to TRBJ1-4; 7 positions match TRBD1. This CDR3 region has 14 residues. From germline, CDR1 is SNHLY and CDR2 FYNNEI. Trimming took 4 bases from V and 8 from J; bases not matched to a gene: 7. The CDR3 sequence is CASSAGQPGEKLFF. DNA for the CDR3: TGTGCCAGCAGTGCGGGACAGCCTGGGGAAAAACTGTTTTTT.

The table lists this clonotype with many counts. The chain joins TRBV5-1 to TRBJ2-3; D unclear. This CDR3 contains 15 residues. Trimming took 0 bases from V and 5 from J, leaving 13 bases between them. The germline CDR1 and CDR2 sequences are SGHRS and YFSETQ. The CDR3 region is CASSLAGLGQDTQYF. The CDR3, as DNA: TGCGCCAGCAGCTTGGCCGGGCTCGGCCAAGATACGCAGTATTTT.

This clonotype was recorded at least ten times. This sequence joins TRBV29-1 and TRBJ2-1; TRBD1 is a possible D gene (7 bases). The CDR3 runs 14 residues. Trimming pared 3 bases from V and 2 bases from J, leaving 11 bases between. Germline assignment: CDR1 SQVTM and CDR2 ANQGSEA. The DNA for the CDR3 is TGCAGCGTTGATCAGGGGGGCCCCTACAATGAGCAGTTCTTC. Protein product: CSVDQGGPYNEQFF.

The table lists this clonotype with many counts. This chain connects TRBV6-6 to TRBJ2-5; D may be TRBD1 (5 bases). V lost 4 bases to trimming and J lost 2 bases, with 17 bases between them. The CDR3 consists of 16 residues. In germline, CDR1 is MNHNY, CDR2 SVGAGI (reference sequence). The CDR3, as DNA: TGTGCCAGCAGTTCTTTCAGCTGGGGCAGGCAAGAGACCCAGTACTTC. Translated: CASSSFSWGRQETQYF.

A few counts support this clonotype. This CDR3 is CASSFQGQETQYF. The CDR3 DNA is TGTGCCAGCAGTTTCCAGGGGCAGGAGACCCAGTACTTC. V is TRBV12-3 or TRBV12-4 and J is TRBJ2-5; possible D gene TRBD1, 6 bases. V was clipped by 3 bases and J by 5 bases, with 10 bases between them. The CDR3 spans 13 residues.

This clonotype was seen many times. The chain is built from TRBV11-2 and TRBJ2-3; 15 nucleotides line up with TRBD2. Trimming cost V 5 bases and J 5 bases; bases outside gene matches: 14. In germline, CDR1 is SGHAT, CDR2 FQNNGV. The CDR3 runs 19 residues. The chain's CDR3 is CASSLGTSGGRSVLDTQYF. The CDR3 DNA follows: TGTGCCAGCAGCCTGGGGACTAGCGGGGGGAGGTCTGTGCTAGATACGCAGTATTTT.

This clonotype appeared a few times. The V gene is TRBV11-2, the J gene TRBJ2-3; TRBD2 matches 13 bases. Per germline, CDR1 SGHAT and CDR2 FQNNGV. V was pared by 5 bases and J by 6 bases, with 20 bases of the junction left unmatched. The CDR3 covers 20 residues. The CDR3 loop reads CASSHLTSGGKSGSWDTQYF. The CDR3 region has the DNA TGTGCCAGCAGCCACCTGACTAGCGGGGGGAAATCTGGGAGTTGGGATACGCAGTATTTT.

In this sample, this clonotype turned up many times. The chain links TRBV20-1 to TRBJ1-1; maybe TRBD1 (5 bases). This CDR3 has 15 residues. The V gene lost 6 bases and the J gene lost 2 bases, with 19 bases spanning the gap. Germline CDR1 and CDR2: DFQATT and SNEGSKA (reference sequence). CDR3: CSAPGGGGPNTEAFF. As DNA, the CDR3 is TGCAGTGCCCCCGGGGGTGGGGGACCTAACACTGAAGCTTTCTTT.

The sample holds many counts of this clonotype. The genes are TRBV27 and TRBJ2-3; the match to TRBD2 covers 9 bases. In germline, CDR1 is MNHEY, CDR2 SMNVEV (reference sequence). This CDR3 has 16 residues. V shed 0 bases and J 4 bases; nucleotides not matched to a gene: 5. DNA for the CDR3: TGTGCCAGCAGTTTATCTATTAGCGGGGGCCCAGATACGCAGTATTTT. The encoded protein is CASSLSISGGPDTQYF.

The CDR3 region has the DNA TGTGCCTGGAGTGTACTGGAGCGAACAGACCAGCCCCAGCATTTT. Translated: CAWSVLERTDQPQHF. The chain is built from TRBV30 and TRBJ1-5; D gene ambiguous. Between the trimmed V and J ends, which lost 0 bases and 7 bases, there was a span of 16 bases. The CDR3 contains 15 residues. The germline V gene has CDR1 GTSNPN and CDR2 SVGIG (reference sequence). The variable domain in full, with the rest retrieved from reference TRBV30 and TRBJ1-5, is SQTIHQWPATLVQPVGSPLSLECTVEGTSNPNLYWYRQAAGRGLQLLFYSVGIGQISSEVPQNLSASRPQDRQFILSSKKLLLSDSGFYLCAWSVLERTDQPQHFGDGTRLSIL.

The chain recombines TRBV6-5 with TRBJ2-1; 7 positions match TRBD1. Germline-derived CDR1 and CDR2 are MNHEY and SVGAGI. The V gene end was trimmed by 2 bases and the J gene end by 12 bases; junction bases not matched to a gene: 13. This CDR3 is built from 15 residues. CDR3 in DNA: TGTGCCAGCAGTTACGGGTACGACAGGGCCCTTGGGCAGTTCTTC. Encoded protein: CASSYGYDRALGQFF.

This clonotype was observed a handful of times. This chain links TRBV7-2 with TRBJ2-2; TRBD1 agrees at 8 bases. CDR1 and CDR2 (germline): SGHTA, FQGNSA. This CDR3 is built from 16 residues. V shed 6 bases, J shed 0 bases, and the junction held 6 bases outside the gene matches. Here the CDR3 DNA reads TGTGCCAGCAGTTTACGGGGACAGGCGAACACCGGGGAGCTGTTTTTT. This encodes CASSLRGQANTGELFF.

This clonotype was counted at least ten times. The rearrangement links TRBV18 to TRBJ2-1; no clear D. The CDR3 spans 16 residues. CDR1 and CDR2 (germline): KGHSH, LQKENI. Trimming stripped 2 bases from V and 0 bases from J, with 11 bases between. The CDR3 bases are TGTGCCAGCTCACCAGGGCGGAAACTCTCCTACAATGAGCAGTTCTTC. It codes for CASSPGRKLSYNEQFF.

This clonotype was counted between two and nine times. The V gene is TRBV29-1, the J gene TRBJ1-2; TRBD1 aligns across 10 bases. Looked up from germline, CDR1 is SQVTM and CDR2 is ANQGSEA. The CDR3 is 13 residues long. J was trimmed by 2 bases and V by 4 bases; bases with no gene match: 1. The CDR3, as DNA: TGCAGCGTTGGGGGACAGGGGAACTATGGCTACACCTTC. This translates into CSVGGQGNYGYTF.

This clonotype was seen repeatedly, ten times or more. The chain links TRBV10-3 to TRBJ2-7; D tentatively reads TRBD1 or TRBD2 (5 bases each). V lost 8 bases and J lost 7, with 18 bases in between. The CDR3 sequence is 13 residues long. From germline, CDR1 is ENHRY and CDR2 SYGVKD. This CDR3 is CAISGNLGEEQYF. In DNA, the CDR3 is TGTGCCATCTCGGGCAACTTGGGGGAAGAGCAGTACTTC.

To note about this clonotype: Sequence at one end of the junction differs from germline and may be a read error. The V call is TRBV13, the J call TRBJ2-3; 13 bases align to TRBD2. This CDR3 has 12 amino acids. Germline lookup yields CDR1 PRHDT and CDR2 FYEKMQ (reference sequence). CDR3 nucleotide sequence: TGTGCCAGCAGCCGTAGACTAGCGGGGGGTTCCTTT. Protein product: CASSRRLAGGSF.